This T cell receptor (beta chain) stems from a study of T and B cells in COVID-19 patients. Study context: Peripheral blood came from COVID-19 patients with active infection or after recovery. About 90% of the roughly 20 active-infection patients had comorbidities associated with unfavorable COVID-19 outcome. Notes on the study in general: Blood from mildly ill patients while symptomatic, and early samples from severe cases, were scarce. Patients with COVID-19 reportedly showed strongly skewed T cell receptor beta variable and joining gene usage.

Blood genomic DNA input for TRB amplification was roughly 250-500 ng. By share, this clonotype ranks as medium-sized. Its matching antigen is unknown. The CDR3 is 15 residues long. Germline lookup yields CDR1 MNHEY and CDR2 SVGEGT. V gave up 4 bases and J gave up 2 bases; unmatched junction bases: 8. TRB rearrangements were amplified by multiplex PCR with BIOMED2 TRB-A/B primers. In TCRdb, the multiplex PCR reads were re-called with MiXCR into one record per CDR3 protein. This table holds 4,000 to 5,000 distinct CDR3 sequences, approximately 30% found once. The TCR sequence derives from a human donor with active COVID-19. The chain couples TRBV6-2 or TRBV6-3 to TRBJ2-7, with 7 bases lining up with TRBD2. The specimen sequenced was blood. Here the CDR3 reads CASSSLREAPYEQYF. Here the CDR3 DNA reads TGTGCCAGCAGTTCCTTACGGGAGGCTCCCTACGAGCAGTACTTC.